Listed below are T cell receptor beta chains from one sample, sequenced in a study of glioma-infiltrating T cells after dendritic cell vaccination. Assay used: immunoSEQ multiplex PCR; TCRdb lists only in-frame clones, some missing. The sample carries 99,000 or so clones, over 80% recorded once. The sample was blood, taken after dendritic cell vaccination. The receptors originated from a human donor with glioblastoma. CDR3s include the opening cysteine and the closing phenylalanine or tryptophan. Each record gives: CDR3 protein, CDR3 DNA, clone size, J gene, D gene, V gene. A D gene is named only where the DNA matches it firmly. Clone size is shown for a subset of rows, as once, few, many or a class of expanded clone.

cdr3_aa: CASSYDGGIYGYTF
cdr3_nt: TGTGCCAGCAGTTACGACGGGGGAATCTATGGCTACACCTTC
clone_size: once
j_call: TRBJ1-2
d_call: .
v_call: TRBV6-5

cdr3_aa: CASSVGDRGYNEQFF
cdr3_nt: TGTGCCAGCAGCGTCGGGGACAGGGGATACAATGAGCAGTTCTTC
clone_size: .
j_call: TRBJ2-1
d_call: TRBD1
v_call: TRBV9

cdr3_aa: CASSPPSGNNEQFF
cdr3_nt: TGTGCCAGCTCACCACCCTCAGGGAACAATGAGCAGTTCTTC
clone_size: .
j_call: TRBJ2-1
d_call: .
v_call: TRBV18

cdr3_aa: CASSLGAQYF
cdr3_nt: TGTGCCAGCAGCTTAGGAGCCCAGTACTTC
clone_size: .
j_call: TRBJ2-5
d_call: .
v_call: TRBV7-8

cdr3_aa: CAWSPDRGFNQPQHF
cdr3_nt: TGTGCCTGGAGTCCGGACAGGGGATTCAATCAGCCCCAGCATTTT
clone_size: .
j_call: TRBJ1-5
d_call: TRBD1
v_call: TRBV30

cdr3_aa: CASRLGGTMNTEAFF
cdr3_nt: TGTGCCAGCAGGCTGGGGGGAACAATGAACACTGAAGCTTTCTTT
clone_size: .
j_call: TRBJ1-1
d_call: .
v_call: TRBV6-1

cdr3_aa: CASGPWTGGAGNEQFF
cdr3_nt: TGCGCCAGCGGACCTTGGACAGGGGGCGCGGGGAATGAGCAGTTCTTC
clone_size: .
j_call: TRBJ2-1
d_call: TRBD1
v_call: TRBV23-1

cdr3_aa: CASSLALLSSGNTIYF
cdr3_nt: TGCGCCAGCAGCTTGGCACTCCTATCCTCTGGAAACACCATATATTTT
clone_size: .
j_call: TRBJ1-3
d_call: .
v_call: TRBV5-1

cdr3_aa: CASGSSGTYEQYF
cdr3_nt: TGTGCCAGCGGATCTAGCGGGACCTACGAGCAGTACTTC
clone_size: once
j_call: TRBJ2-7
d_call: TRBD2
v_call: TRBV6-1

cdr3_aa: CASSLANRVYGELFF
cdr3_nt: TGTGCCAGCAGCTTAGCGAACAGGGTGTACGGTGAGCTGTTTTTT
clone_size: .
j_call: TRBJ2-2
d_call: .
v_call: TRBV7-8

cdr3_aa: CASSQDPYVPEAETQYF
cdr3_nt: TGCGCCAGCAGCCAAGATCCTTATGTTCCGGAAGCGGAGACCCAGTACTTC
clone_size: .
j_call: TRBJ2-5
d_call: .
v_call: TRBV4-1

cdr3_aa: CASSLGLLRGGRFYEQYF
cdr3_nt: TGTGCCAGCAGCTTAGGCCTTTTGAGAGGAGGACGTTTTTACGAGCAGTACTTC
clone_size: .
j_call: TRBJ2-7
d_call: .
v_call: TRBV13

cdr3_aa: CASSMEAGYNEQFF
cdr3_nt: TGTGCCAGCAGCATGGAGGCGGGATACAATGAGCAGTTCTTC
clone_size: .
j_call: TRBJ2-1
d_call: .
v_call: TRBV28

cdr3_aa: CASSLPGGEQFF
cdr3_nt: TGTGCCAGCAGCTTACCGGGGGGAGAGCAGTTCTTC
clone_size: .
j_call: TRBJ2-1
d_call: TRBD2
v_call: TRBV11-3

cdr3_aa: CASSPDSSNQPQHF
cdr3_nt: TGTGCCAGCAGTCCCGACAGTAGCAATCAGCCCCAGCATTTT
clone_size: .
j_call: TRBJ1-5
d_call: .
v_call: TRBV7-8

cdr3_aa: CASSVIEGYGYTF
cdr3_nt: TGCGCCAGCAGTGTAATAGAGGGCTATGGCTACACCTTC
clone_size: once
j_call: TRBJ1-2
d_call: .
v_call: TRBV5-1

cdr3_aa: CASSNQGAGTGSPLHF
cdr3_nt: TGTGCCAGCAGTAACCAGGGGGCAGGGACCGGTTCACCCCTCCACTTT
clone_size: few
j_call: TRBJ1-6
d_call: TRBD1
v_call: TRBV2

cdr3_aa: CASSFGQGGNEQFF
cdr3_nt: TGTGCCAGCAGCTTTGGACAGGGCGGGAATGAGCAGTTCTTC
clone_size: .
j_call: TRBJ2-1
d_call: TRBD1
v_call: TRBV11-2

cdr3_aa: CASSGQGLTGELFF
cdr3_nt: TGCGCCAGCAGCGGGCAGGGGCTGACCGGGGAGCTGTTTTTT
clone_size: .
j_call: TRBJ2-2
d_call: .
v_call: TRBV4-1

cdr3_aa: CASGTPDWSGNTIYF
cdr3_nt: TGTGCTAGTGGAACCCCGGACTGGAGTGGAAACACCATATATTTT
clone_size: few
j_call: TRBJ1-3
d_call: .
v_call: TRBV12-5

cdr3_aa: CASSPTSGNGETQYF
cdr3_nt: TGTGCCAGCAGCCCGACTAGCGGGAATGGCGAGACCCAGTACTTC
clone_size: .
j_call: TRBJ2-5
d_call: TRBD2
v_call: TRBV5-6

cdr3_aa: CASSQDWLRSGGNYGYTF
cdr3_nt: TGTGCCAGCAGCCAAGATTGGTTAAGGTCCGGCGGGAACTATGGCTACACCTTC
clone_size: .
j_call: TRBJ1-2
d_call: .
v_call: TRBV14

cdr3_aa: CASSSIDRAYTPLHF
cdr3_nt: TGTGCCAGCAGCTCTATAGACAGGGCCTACACACCCCTCCACTTT
clone_size: .
j_call: TRBJ1-6
d_call: TRBD1
v_call: TRBV7-8

cdr3_aa: CASSPLGGSTDTQYF
cdr3_nt: TGTGCCAGCAGTCCCCTAGGGGGAAGCACAGATACGCAGTATTTT
clone_size: .
j_call: TRBJ2-3
d_call: .
v_call: TRBV6-6

cdr3_aa: CAISPVAGTITDTQYF
cdr3_nt: TGTGCCATCAGTCCAGTCGCCGGGACTATCACAGATACGCAGTATTTT
clone_size: .
j_call: TRBJ2-3
d_call: TRBD2
v_call: TRBV10-3

cdr3_aa: CASSLARVAGGPGQAEQFF
cdr3_nt: TGCGCCAGCAGCTTGGCCAGGGTAGCGGGAGGCCCGGGGCAGGCTGAGCAGTTCTTC
clone_size: .
j_call: TRBJ2-1
d_call: TRBD2
v_call: TRBV5-1

cdr3_aa: CASSPDSSNQPQHF
cdr3_nt: TGTGCCAGCAGTCCCGACAGCAGTAATCAGCCCCAGCATTTT
clone_size: .
j_call: TRBJ1-5
d_call: .
v_call: TRBV28

cdr3_aa: CASSLDLGQPYEQYF
cdr3_nt: TGTGCCAGCAGCTTAGACTTGGGACAGCCCTACGAGCAGTACTTC
clone_size: .
j_call: TRBJ2-7
d_call: TRBD1
v_call: TRBV7-9

cdr3_aa: CASSEAASGGTYEQYF
cdr3_nt: TGTGCCAGCAGTGAAGCGGCTAGCGGGGGCACCTACGAGCAGTACTTC
clone_size: .
j_call: TRBJ2-7
d_call: TRBD2
v_call: TRBV6-1

cdr3_aa: CASSGSGHQPQHF
cdr3_nt: TGTGCCAGCAGCGGATCAGGCCATCAGCCCCAGCATTTT
clone_size: .
j_call: TRBJ1-5
d_call: .
v_call: TRBV9

cdr3_aa: CASRATGTPQYF
cdr3_nt: TGTGCCAGCAGGGCCACCGGGACACCGCAGTATTTT
clone_size: .
j_call: TRBJ2-3
d_call: .
v_call: TRBV2

cdr3_aa: CASSIDPHYEQYF
cdr3_nt: TGTGCCAGTAGTATAGATCCACACTACGAGCAGTACTTC
clone_size: .
j_call: TRBJ2-7
d_call: .
v_call: TRBV19

cdr3_aa: CASSAKQGRNTEAFF
cdr3_nt: TGTGCCAGCAGTGCGAAACAGGGTAGGAACACTGAAGCTTTCTTT
clone_size: .
j_call: TRBJ1-1
d_call: .
v_call: TRBV6-5

cdr3_aa: CAWSHREGGNQPQHF
cdr3_nt: TGTGCCTGGAGTCACAGGGAGGGGGGCAATCAGCCCCAGCATTTT
clone_size: .
j_call: TRBJ1-5
d_call: .
v_call: TRBV30

cdr3_aa: CASSPMRDRNTEAFF
cdr3_nt: TGTGCCAGCAGCCCCATGCGAGACAGGAACACTGAAGCTTTCTTT
clone_size: once
j_call: TRBJ1-1
d_call: .
v_call: TRBV7-9